What follows describes a single TCR beta chain. The sample contains more than one DNA sequence encoding this CDR3. This record belongs to a study of blood T cell repertoires in COVID-19. Profiled with immunoSEQ multiplex PCR; TCRdb holds only in-frame clones, not every one. The sample comprises 200,000 to 300,000 clones, around nine tenths of which are singletons, and 0.9% to 1% rests with the top ten. Germline V CDR1 and CDR2: GTSNPN, SVGIG (reference sequence). With 0 bases removed from V and 9 bases from J, the gap between germline ends came to 11 bases. This CDR3 comprises 12 residues. The sequencing input was peripheral blood. The source of this sequence is a woman aged 40 to 50 who had recovered from COVID-19. The J gene is TRBJ1-2, the V gene TRBV30, with D maybe TRBD1 (6 bases). The CDR3 reads CAWSVGGGRYTF. The DNA for the CDR3 is TGTGCCTGGAGTGTAGGGGGGGGGCGCTACACCTTC.